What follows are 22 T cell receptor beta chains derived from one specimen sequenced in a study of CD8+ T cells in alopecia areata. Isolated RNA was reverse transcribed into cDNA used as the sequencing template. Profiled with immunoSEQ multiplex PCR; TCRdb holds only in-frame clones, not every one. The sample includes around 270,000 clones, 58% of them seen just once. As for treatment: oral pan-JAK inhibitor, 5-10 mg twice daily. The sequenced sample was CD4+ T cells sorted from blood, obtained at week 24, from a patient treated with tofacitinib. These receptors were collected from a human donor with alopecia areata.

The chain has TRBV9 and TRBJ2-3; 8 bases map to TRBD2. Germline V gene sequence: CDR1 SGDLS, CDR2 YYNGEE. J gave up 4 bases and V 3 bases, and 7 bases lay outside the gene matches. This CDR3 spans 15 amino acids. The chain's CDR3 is CASSARLANADTQYF. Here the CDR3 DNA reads TGTGCCAGCAGCGCCCGACTAGCGAACGCAGATACGCAGTATTTT.

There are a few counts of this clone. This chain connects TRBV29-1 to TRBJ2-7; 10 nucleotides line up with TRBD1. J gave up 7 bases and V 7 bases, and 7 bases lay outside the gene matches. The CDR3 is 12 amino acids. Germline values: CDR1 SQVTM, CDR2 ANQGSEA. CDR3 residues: CSAGTGAEEQYF. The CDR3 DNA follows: TGCAGCGCCGGGACAGGGGCGGAGGAGCAGTACTTC.

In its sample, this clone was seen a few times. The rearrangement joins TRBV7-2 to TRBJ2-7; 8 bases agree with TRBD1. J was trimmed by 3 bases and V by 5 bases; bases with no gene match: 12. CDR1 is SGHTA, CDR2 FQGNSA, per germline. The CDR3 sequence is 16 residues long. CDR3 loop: CASSQAPTGGGYEQYF. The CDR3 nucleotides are TGTGCCAGCAGCCAAGCCCCTACAGGGGGAGGCTACGAGCAGTACTTC.

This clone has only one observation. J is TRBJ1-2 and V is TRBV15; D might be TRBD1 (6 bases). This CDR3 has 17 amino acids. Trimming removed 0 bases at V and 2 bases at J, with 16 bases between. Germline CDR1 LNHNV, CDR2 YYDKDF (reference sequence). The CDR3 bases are TGTGCCACCAGCAGAGATTTGGCGACAGGACCCAACTATGGCTACACCTTC. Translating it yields CATSRDLATGPNYGYTF.

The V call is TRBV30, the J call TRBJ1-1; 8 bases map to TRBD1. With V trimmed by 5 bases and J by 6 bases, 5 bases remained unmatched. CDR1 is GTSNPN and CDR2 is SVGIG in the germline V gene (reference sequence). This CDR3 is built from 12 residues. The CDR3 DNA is TGTGCCTGGGGACAGGGTGAAGCTGAAGCTTTCTTT. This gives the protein CAWGQGEAEAFF.

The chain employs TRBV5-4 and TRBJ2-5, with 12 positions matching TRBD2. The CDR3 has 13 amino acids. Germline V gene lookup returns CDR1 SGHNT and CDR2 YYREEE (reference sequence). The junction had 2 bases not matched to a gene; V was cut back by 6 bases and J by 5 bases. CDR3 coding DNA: TGTGCCAGCACAGGGACTAGCGGGGAGACCCAGTACTTC. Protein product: CASTGTSGETQYF.

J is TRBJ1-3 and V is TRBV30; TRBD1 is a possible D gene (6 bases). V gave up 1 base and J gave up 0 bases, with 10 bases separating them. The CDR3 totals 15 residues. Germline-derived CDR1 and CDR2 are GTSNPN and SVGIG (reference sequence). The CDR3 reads CAWSDTGSSGNTIYF. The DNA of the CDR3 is TGTGCCTGGAGTGACACAGGGAGCTCTGGAAACACCATATATTTT.

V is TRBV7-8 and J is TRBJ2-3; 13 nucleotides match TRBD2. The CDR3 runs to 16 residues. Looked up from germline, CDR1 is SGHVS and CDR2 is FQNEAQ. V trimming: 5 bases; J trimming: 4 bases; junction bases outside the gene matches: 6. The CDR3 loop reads CASSAPTSGGSDTQYF. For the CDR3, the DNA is TGTGCCAGCAGCGCACCGACTAGCGGGGGGTCAGATACGCAGTATTTT.

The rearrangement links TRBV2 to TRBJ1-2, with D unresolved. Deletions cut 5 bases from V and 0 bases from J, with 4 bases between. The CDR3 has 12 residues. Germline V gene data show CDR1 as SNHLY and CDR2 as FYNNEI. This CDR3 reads CASSYANYGYTF. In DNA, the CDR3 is TGTGCCAGCAGTTACGCTAACTATGGCTACACCTTC.

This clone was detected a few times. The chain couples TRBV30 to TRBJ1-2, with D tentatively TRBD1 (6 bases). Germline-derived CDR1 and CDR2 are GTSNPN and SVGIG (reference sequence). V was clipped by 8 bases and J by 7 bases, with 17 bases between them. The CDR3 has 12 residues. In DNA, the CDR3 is TGTGCCGGGATTGACCGCAGGGGTGGCTACACCTTC. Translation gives CAGIDRRGGYTF.

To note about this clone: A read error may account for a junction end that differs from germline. CDR3 region: CAWSGAGGNQPQHF. The CDR3 coding sequence is TGTGCCTGGAGCGGGGCAGGGGGCAACCAGCCCCAGCATTTT. This chain uses TRBV30 with TRBJ1-5, with 8 bases that match TRBD1. The CDR3 runs 14 residues. Looked up from germline, CDR1 is GTSNPN and CDR2 is SVGIG (reference sequence).

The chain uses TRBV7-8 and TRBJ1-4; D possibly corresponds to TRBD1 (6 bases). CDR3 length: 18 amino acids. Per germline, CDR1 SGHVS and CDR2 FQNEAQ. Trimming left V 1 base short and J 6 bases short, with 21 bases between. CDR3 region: CASSLGPRGFRFDEKLFF. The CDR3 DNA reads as TGTGCCAGCAGCTTAGGTCCCAGGGGCTTTAGGTTCGATGAAAAACTGTTTTTT.

The CDR3 nucleotides are TGCGCCAGCAGCCAAGTCTCAGGGGGCGCCTATGGCTACACCTTC. It codes for CASSQVSGGAYGYTF. This sequence joins TRBV4-3 and TRBJ1-2, with TRBD1 matching over 8 bases. CDR3 length equals 15 residues. The junction had 5 bases not matched to a gene; V was cut back by 1 base and J by 4 bases. Germline lookup yields CDR1 LGHNA and CDR2 YSLEER.

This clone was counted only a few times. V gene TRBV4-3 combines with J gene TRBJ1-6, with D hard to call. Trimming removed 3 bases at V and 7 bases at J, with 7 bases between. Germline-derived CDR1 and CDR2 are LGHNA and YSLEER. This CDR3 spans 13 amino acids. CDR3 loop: CASSQSLNSPLHF. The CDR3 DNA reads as TGCGCCAGCAGCCAGAGCCTAAATTCACCCCTCCACTTT.

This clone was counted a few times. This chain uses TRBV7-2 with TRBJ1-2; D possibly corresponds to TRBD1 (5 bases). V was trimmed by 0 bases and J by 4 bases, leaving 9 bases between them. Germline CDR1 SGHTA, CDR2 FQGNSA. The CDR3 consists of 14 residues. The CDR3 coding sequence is TGTGCCAGCAGCTTAGCGGGGGTGGCCTATGGCTACACCTTC. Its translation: CASSLAGVAYGYTF.

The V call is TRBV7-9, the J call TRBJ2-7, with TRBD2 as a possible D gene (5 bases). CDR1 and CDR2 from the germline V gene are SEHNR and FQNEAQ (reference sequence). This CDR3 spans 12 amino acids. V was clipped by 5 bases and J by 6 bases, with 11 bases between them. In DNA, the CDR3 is TGTGCCAGCAGCCCGGGTCGGGGCGAGCAGTACTTC. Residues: CASSPGRGEQYF.

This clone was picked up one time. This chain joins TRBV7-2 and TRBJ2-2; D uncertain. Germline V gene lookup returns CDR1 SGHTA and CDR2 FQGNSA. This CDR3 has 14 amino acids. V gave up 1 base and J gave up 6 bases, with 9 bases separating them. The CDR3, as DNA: TGTGCCAGCAGCTTAGTGAGGTCCGCCGGGGAGCTGTTTTTT. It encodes CASSLVRSAGELFF.

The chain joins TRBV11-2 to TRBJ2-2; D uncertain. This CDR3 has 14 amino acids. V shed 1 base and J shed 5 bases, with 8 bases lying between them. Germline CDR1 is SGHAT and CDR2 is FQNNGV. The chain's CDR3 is CASSLVRRTGELFF. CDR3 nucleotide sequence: TGTGCCAGCAGCTTAGTTCGGCGAACCGGGGAGCTGTTTTTT.

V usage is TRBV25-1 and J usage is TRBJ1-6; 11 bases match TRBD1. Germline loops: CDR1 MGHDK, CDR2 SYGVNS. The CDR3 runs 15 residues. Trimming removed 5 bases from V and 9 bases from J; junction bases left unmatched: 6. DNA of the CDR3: TGTGCCAGCAGTCCGAGGACAGGGGGCGTTTCACCCCTCCACTTT. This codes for CASSPRTGGVSPLHF.

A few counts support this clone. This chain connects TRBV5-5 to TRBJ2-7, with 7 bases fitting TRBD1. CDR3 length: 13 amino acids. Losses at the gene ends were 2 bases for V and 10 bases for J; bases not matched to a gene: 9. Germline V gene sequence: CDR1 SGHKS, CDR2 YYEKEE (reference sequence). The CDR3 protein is CASSFATGEHQYF. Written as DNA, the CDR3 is TGTGCCAGCAGCTTCGCTACAGGGGAACACCAGTACTTC. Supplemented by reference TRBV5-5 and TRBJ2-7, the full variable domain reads DAGVTQSPTHLIKTRGQQVTLRCSPISGHKSVSWYQQVLGQGPQFIFQYYEKEERGRGNFPDRFSARQFPNYSSELNVNALLLGDSALYLCASSFATGEHQYFGPGTRLTVT.

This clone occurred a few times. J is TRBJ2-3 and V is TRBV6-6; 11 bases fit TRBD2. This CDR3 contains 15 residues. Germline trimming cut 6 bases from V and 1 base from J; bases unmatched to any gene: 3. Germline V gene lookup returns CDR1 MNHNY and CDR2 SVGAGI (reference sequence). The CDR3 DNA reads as TGTGCCAGCAGCCGACTAGCGGGGCGCACAGATACGCAGTATTTT. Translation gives CASSRLAGRTDTQYF.

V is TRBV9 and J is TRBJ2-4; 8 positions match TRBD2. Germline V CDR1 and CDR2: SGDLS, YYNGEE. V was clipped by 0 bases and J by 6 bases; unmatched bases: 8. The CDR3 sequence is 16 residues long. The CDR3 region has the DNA TGTGCCAGCAGCGTAGGATTAGCGGGACCTGGAAACATTCAGTACTTC. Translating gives CASSVGLAGPGNIQYF.